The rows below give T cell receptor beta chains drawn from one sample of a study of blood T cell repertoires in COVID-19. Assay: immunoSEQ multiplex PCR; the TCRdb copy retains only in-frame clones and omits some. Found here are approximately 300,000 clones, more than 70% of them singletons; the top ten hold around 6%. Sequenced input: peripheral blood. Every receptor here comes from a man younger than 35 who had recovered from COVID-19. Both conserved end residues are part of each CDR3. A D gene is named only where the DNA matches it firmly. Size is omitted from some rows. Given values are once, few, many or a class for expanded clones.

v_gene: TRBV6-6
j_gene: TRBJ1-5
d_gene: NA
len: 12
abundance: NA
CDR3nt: TGTGCCAGCAGTTCGGGCAATCAGCCCCAGCATTTT
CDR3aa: CASSSGNQPQHF

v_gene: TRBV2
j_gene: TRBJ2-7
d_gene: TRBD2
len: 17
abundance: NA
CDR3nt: TGTGCCAGCAGTGATCCGGGGGGGCTCCTCATCGACCGCGAGCAGTACTTC
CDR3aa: CASSDPGGLLIDREQYF

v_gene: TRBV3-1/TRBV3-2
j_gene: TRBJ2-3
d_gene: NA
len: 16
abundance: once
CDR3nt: TGTGCCAGCAGCCAAGGACTTTCGCGGGATTCAGATACGCAGTATTTT
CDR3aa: CASSQGLSRDSDTQYF

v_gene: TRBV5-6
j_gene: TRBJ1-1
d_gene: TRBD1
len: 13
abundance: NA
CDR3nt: TGTGCCAGCAGTGTGGGGACAGCGAATGAAGCTTTCTTT
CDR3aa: CASSVGTANEAFF

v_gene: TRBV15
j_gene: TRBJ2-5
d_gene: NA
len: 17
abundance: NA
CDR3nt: TGTGCCACCAGCAGAGCATACACCGGGATTCCAGAAGAGACCCAGTACTTC
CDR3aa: CATSRAYTGIPEETQYF

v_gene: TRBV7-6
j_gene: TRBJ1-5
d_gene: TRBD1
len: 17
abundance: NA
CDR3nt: TGTGCCAGCAGCTTAGCCCCGGGACAGGGGGCGAATCAGCCCCAGCATTTT
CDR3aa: CASSLAPGQGANQPQHF

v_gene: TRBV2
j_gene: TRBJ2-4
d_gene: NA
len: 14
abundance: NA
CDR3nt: TGTGCCAGCAGTGAGGCAGGGTTTCAAAACATTCAGTACTTC
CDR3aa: CASSEAGFQNIQYF

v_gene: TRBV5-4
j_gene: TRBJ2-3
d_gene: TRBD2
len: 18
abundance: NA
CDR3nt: TGTGCCAGCAGCTTGGATTTGCGGGGGGGATTTGGCACAGATACGCAGTATTTT
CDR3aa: CASSLDLRGGFGTDTQYF

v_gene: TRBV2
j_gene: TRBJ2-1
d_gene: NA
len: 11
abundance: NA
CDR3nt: TGTGCCAGCAGCCTAGAGGAGGGCGGACTCTTC
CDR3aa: CASSLEEGGLF

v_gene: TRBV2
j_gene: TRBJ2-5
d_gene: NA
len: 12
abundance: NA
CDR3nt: TGTGCCAGCGTTCAAGGGGGAGAGACCCAGTACTTC
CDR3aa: CASVQGGETQYF

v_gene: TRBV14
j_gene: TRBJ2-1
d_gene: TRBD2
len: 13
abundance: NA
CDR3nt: TGTGCCAGCAGCCAAGACAGACTAGCGGGAAGGGTCTTC
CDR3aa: CASSQDRLAGRVF

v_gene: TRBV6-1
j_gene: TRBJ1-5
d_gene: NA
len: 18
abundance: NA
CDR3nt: TGTGCCAGCAGTGAAACCTTTGGGGAGGGCGTCGGGAATCAGCCCCAGCATTTT
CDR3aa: CASSETFGEGVGNQPQHF

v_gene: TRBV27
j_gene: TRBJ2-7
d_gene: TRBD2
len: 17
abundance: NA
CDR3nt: TGTGCCAGCATTTTCCCCCCCCGGGAGGGCCTATTATACGAGCAGTACTTC
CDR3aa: CASIFPPREGLLYEQYF

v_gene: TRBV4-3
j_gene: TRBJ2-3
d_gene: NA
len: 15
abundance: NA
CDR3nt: TGCGCCAGCAGCCAAGATTATCGGGAAGCAGATACGCAGTATTTT
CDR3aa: CASSQDYREADTQYF

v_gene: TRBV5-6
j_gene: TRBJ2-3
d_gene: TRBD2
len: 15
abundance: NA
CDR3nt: TGTGCCAGCAGCCGTCTAGCGGATGCCACAGATACGCAGTATTTT
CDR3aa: CASSRLADATDTQYF

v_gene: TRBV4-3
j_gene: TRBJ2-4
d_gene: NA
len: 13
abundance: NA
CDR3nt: TGCGCCAGCAGCTTTGACAGCCAAAACATTCAGTACTTC
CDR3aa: CASSFDSQNIQYF

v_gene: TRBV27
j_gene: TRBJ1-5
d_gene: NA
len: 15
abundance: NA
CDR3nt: TGTGCCAGCAGTTTATCCGTTAATAGCAATCAGCCCCAGCATTTT
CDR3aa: CASSLSVNSNQPQHF

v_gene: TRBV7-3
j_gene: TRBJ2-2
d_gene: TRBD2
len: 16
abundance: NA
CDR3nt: TGTGCCAGCAGCCGAGAGGGGACTAGTAGGACCGGGGAGCTGTTTTTT
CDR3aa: CASSREGTSRTGELFF

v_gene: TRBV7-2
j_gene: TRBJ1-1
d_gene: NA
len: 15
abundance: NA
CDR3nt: TGTGCCAGCAGCTTAGAGGCCAGGTTCAACACTGAAGCTTTCTTT
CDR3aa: CASSLEARFNTEAFF

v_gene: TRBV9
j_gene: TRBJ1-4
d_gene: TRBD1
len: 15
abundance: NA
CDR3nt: TGTGCCAGCAGCGCCAAAGGGACAGGGGGTGAAAAACTGTTTTTT
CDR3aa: CASSAKGTGGEKLFF

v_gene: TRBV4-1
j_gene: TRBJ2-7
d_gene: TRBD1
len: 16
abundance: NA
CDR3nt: TGCGCCAGCAGCCGATACTCCGACAGGGAGACCTACGAGCAGTACTTC
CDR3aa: CASSRYSDRETYEQYF

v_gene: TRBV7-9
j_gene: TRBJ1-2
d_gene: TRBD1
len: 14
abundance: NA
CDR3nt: TGTGCCAGCAGACCCCCAGGGGGGAACTATGGCTACACCTTC
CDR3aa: CASRPPGGNYGYTF

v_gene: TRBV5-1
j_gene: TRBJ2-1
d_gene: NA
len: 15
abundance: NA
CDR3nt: TGCGCCAGCAGCTTGGCTGGACTCTCCTACAATGAGCAGTTCTTC
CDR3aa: CASSLAGLSYNEQFF

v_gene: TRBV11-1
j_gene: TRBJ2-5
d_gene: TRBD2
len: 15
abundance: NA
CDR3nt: TGTGCCAGCAGCCTAGCGGGGGGATCCCAAGAGACCCAGTACTTC
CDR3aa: CASSLAGGSQETQYF

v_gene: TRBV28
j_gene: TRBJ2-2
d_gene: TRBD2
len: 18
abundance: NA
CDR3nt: TGTGCCAGCAGTTACCCGCCTAGCGGGGGGCCAAGCACCGGGGAGCTGTTTTTT
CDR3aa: CASSYPPSGGPSTGELFF

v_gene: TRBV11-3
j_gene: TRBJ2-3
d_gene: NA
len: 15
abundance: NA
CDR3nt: TGTGCCAGCAGCTTAGCCGGCGGGATTGGAGATACGCAGTATTTT
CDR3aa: CASSLAGGIGDTQYF

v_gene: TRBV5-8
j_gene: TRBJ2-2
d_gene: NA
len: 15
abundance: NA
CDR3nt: TGTGCCAGCAGCTTCGGACAGATTATAACCGGGGAGCTGTTTTTT
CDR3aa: CASSFGQIITGELFF

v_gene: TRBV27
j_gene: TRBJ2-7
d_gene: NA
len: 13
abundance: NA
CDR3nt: TGTGCCAGCAGTTTTGCGGGACTCGACGAGCAGTACTTC
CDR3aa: CASSFAGLDEQYF

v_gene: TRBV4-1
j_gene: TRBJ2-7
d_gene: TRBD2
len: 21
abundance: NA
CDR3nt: TGCGCCAGCAGCCAGCCATCTCTCCGGGGGGCTAGCGGGCCGAGCTCCTACGAGCAGTACTTC
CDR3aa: CASSQPSLRGASGPSSYEQYF

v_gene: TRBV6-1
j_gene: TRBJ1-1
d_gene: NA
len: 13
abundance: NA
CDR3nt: TGTGCCAGCAGTGAAGACAGGTCAACTGAAGCTTTCTTT
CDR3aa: CASSEDRSTEAFF

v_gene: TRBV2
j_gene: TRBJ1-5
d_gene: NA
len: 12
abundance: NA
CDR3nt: TGTGCCAGCAGTGCCCGGAATCAGCCCCAGCATTTT
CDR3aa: CASSARNQPQHF

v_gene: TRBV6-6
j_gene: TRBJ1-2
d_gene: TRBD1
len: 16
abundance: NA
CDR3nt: TGTGCCATCGACCGACAGGGTGGGGGCCCCCAATATGGCTACACCTTC
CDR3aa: CAIDRQGGGPQYGYTF

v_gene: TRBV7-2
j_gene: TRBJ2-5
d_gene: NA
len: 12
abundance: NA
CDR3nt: TGTGCCAGCACTCGACTCCGAGAGACCCAGTACTTC
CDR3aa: CASTRLRETQYF

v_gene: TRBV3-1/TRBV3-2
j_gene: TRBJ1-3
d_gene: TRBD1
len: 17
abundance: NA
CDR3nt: TGTGCCAGCAGCCAAGGGACAGGCGGATTCTCTGGAAACACCATATATTTT
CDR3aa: CASSQGTGGFSGNTIYF

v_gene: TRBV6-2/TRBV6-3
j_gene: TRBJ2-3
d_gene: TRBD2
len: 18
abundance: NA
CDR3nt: TGTGCCAGCAGTTTCGCCCCCGGACTAGCGGGAGGGGGAGATACGCAGTATTTT
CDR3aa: CASSFAPGLAGGGDTQYF

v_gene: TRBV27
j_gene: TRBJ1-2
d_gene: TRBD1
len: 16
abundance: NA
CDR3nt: TGTGCCAGCAGTTACCAGGGGACAGGAAGCAACTATGGCTACACCTTC
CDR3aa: CASSYQGTGSNYGYTF

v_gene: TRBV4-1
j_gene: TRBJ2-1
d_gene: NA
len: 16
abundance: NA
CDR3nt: TGCGCCAGCAGCCCAAGCAGCGGCTTCTCCTACAATGAGCAGTTCTTC
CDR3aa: CASSPSSGFSYNEQFF

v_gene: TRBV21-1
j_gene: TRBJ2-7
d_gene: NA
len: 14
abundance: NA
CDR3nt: TGTGCCAGCAGCAAAGGAGGACAGGGGTCCGAGCAGTACTTC
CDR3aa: CASSKGGQGSEQYF

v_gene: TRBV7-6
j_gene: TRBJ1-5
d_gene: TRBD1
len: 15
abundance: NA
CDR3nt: TGTGCCAGCAGCCCGAGGACAGGACTTAATCAGCCCCAGCATTTT
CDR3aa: CASSPRTGLNQPQHF

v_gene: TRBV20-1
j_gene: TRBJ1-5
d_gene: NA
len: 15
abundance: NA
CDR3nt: TGCAGTGCTAGTGCTGAACAGGGTATCTTTCAGCCCCAGCATTTT
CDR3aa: CSASAEQGIFQPQHF

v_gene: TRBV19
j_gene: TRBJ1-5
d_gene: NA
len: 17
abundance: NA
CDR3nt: TGTGCCAGTAGTATACGGCAGGGCCCTTATAGCAATCAGCCCCAGCATTTT
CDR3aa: CASSIRQGPYSNQPQHF